Listed here is a single T cell receptor (beta chain). The data belong to a study of blood T cell repertoires in COVID-19. Cohorts were assigned according to the clinical history that participants reported. Germline-derived CDR1 and CDR2 are WSHSY and SAAADI. Unmatched junction bases numbered 12, after V lost 8 bases and J lost 4 bases. This CDR3 has 16 amino acids. The authors' processing: How many nucleated cells were present was estimated from reference gene primer amplification. Here immunoSEQ multiplex PCR was the method, and the copy in TCRdb shows in-frame clones only, minus some. That table furnishes V, J and clone size, whereas the DNA furnished D and trimming. The profile shows about 280,000 clones, 90% of them singletons.

Input material: PBMCs or T cells enriched from blood (not recorded which). This sequence originates from a woman aged 18-29 years with acute COVID-19. The J gene is TRBJ2-1, the V gene TRBV10-2; TRBD2 matches at 9 bases. Here the CDR3 DNA reads TGCGCCAGCCACCGTGATAGCGGGAGAGGTTACAATGAGCAGTTCTTC. The encoded protein is CASHRDSGRGYNEQFF.